This TCR beta chain stems from a study of CD8 T cells in ankylosing spondylitis. This clonotype was recorded at least ten times. The CDR3 is made up of 16 amino acids. Trimming shortened V by 3 bases and J by 0 bases, and 14 bases separated the two germline ends. TCRdb re-called the 5' RACE reads with MiXCR, one entry per CDR3 protein. The sample has under 300,000 distinct CDR3 sequences, approximately 20% seen once. This chain uses TRBV12-3 or TRBV12-4 with TRBJ1-1; TRBD1 is a possible D gene (5 bases). The clonotype was recovered from a male donor with ankylosing spondylitis or in good health (not recorded which). The sequenced sample consisted of blood, either unsorted or a sorted T cell fraction (not recorded which). The CDR3 here is CASSFRDRAVNTEAFF. The CDR3 bases are TGTGCCAGCAGTTTCCGGGACCGGGCGGTGAACACTGAAGCTTTCTTT.